This T cell receptor (beta chain) was captured in a study of OX40 agonist ivuxolimab in advanced cancers. Study summary: Treatment of patients was with ivuxolimab, an agonistic anti-OX40 (CD134) antibody.

CDR3 length: 11 amino acids. Looked up from germline, CDR1 is GTSNPN and CDR2 is SVGIG (reference sequence). V lost 3 bases and J lost 5, with 7 bases in between. Whole-study results and caveats: CD8+ T cells (on average) carried more expanded clones than CD4+ T cells.

Note on this clone: Its antigen is still unknown.

Libraries were prepared by immunoSEQ multiplex PCR; TCRdb keeps only in-frame clonotypes and omits some of them. The sample lists about 24,000 clones, just under 75% occurring once. This TCR was recovered from an adult with an advanced solid tumor such as melanoma, head and neck, liver or kidney cancer. The material was CD4+ or CD8+ T cells sorted from blood, obtained in a trial of the OX40 agonist ivuxolimab. The chain carries TRBV30 and TRBJ2-5; no definite D call. The CDR3 region has the DNA TGTGCCTGGAGGACCGAGGAGACCCAGTACTTC. Its translation is CAWRTEETQYF.